This entry lists 18 T cell receptor beta chains sequenced from one sample in a study of blood T cell repertoires in COVID-19. Measured with immunoSEQ multiplex PCR; TCRdb has only the in-frame clones, and not every one. The repertoire consists of a few hundred thousand clones, with approximately 85% occurring once and the leading ten covering under 2.5%. The sequencing sample was made of PBMCs or T cells enriched from blood (not recorded which). These receptors all stem from a woman aged 50 to 65 who had recovered from COVID-19.

This chain joins TRBV9 and TRBJ2-7; D may be TRBD1 (6 bases). The CDR3 length is 16 residues. Germline V CDR1 and CDR2: SGDLS, YYNGEE. Trimming cost V 3 bases and J 6 bases, with 22 bases left between them. The CDR3 region is CASSERGSPVNSEQYF. The DNA of the CDR3 is TGTGCCAGCAGCGAGAGGGGGAGCCCTGTCAATTCCGAGCAGTACTTC.

V usage is TRBV2 and J usage is TRBJ1-2, with no clear D. The V gene lost 6 bases and the J gene lost 7 bases, with 15 bases spanning the gap. Germline V gene data show CDR1 as SNHLY and CDR2 as FYNNEI. The CDR3 length is 13 residues. The CDR3 here is CASSGRSGIGYTF. For the CDR3, the DNA is TGTGCCAGCAGCGGAAGGTCGGGTATTGGCTACACCTTC.

This rearrangement joins TRBV12-3 or TRBV12-4 to TRBJ1-2; 8 bases map to TRBD1. The V gene end was trimmed by 5 bases and the J gene end by 4 bases; junction bases not matched to a gene: 3. CDR3 length: 13 residues. The CDR3 nucleotides are TGTGCCAGCAGTCGGACAGGGAGCTATGGCTACACCTTC. Amino acid sequence: CASSRTGSYGYTF.

The V call is TRBV7-9, the J call TRBJ1-2; D call uncertain. The CDR3 extends over 12 amino acids. The V end was cut by 4 bases, the J end by 7 bases, with 10 bases between. CDR1 and CDR2 from the germline V gene are SEHNR and FQNEAQ (reference sequence). The CDR3 bases are TGTGCCAGCAGCTCCCCACTATCTGGCTACACCTTC. Encoded protein: CASSSPLSGYTF.

This chain connects TRBV3-1 (or the pseudogene TRBV3-2) to TRBJ2-7; 11 bases are a match to TRBD2. Germline V gene data show CDR1 as LGHDT and CDR2 as YNNKEL (reference sequence). The J segment lost 0 bases and the V segment lost 4 bases, leaving 5 bases of the junction unmatched. The CDR3 is made up of 16 amino acids. CDR3 coding DNA: TGTGCCAGCAGCCCTGGGACTAGCGGCTACTCCTACGAGCAGTACTTC. Its protein is CASSPGTSGYSYEQYF.

This clone was seen more than once but under ten times. The chain employs TRBV13 and TRBJ1-1; perhaps TRBD1 as D (5 bases). Germline lookup yields CDR1 PRHDT and CDR2 FYEKMQ (reference sequence). This CDR3 comprises 14 residues. V lost 5 bases to trimming and J lost 8 bases, with 18 bases between them. The DNA of the CDR3 is TGTGCCAGCAGCCATTGGTCAGGGATAGGAGAAGCTTTCTTT. Its translation: CASSHWSGIGEAFF.

V usage is TRBV5-1 and J usage is TRBJ2-7; no clear D. Germline V gives CDR1 SGHRS, CDR2 YFSETQ. Trimming took 1 base from V and 0 from J, leaving 14 bases between them. CDR3 length: 16 amino acids. The DNA of the CDR3 is TGCGCCAGCAGCTTGTCCGAGACTGTGAGCTCCTACGAGCAGTACTTC. Its protein product is CASSLSETVSSYEQYF. Filled out from reference TRBV5-1 and TRBJ2-7, the complete variable domain reads KAGVTQTPRYLIKTRGQQVTLSCSPISGHRSVSWYQQTPGQGLQFLFEYFSETQRNKGNFPGRFSGRQFSNSRSEMNVSTLELGDSALYLCASSLSETVSSYEQYFGPGTRLTVT.

This clone appeared once. The genes are TRBV29-1 and TRBJ1-1, with TRBD1 identical over 8 bases. Trimming took 8 bases from V and 6 from J; bases not matched to a gene: 5. In germline, CDR1 is SQVTM, CDR2 ANQGSEA. CDR3 length equals 11 residues. This CDR3 is CSSGQGAEAFF. The DNA for the CDR3 is TGCAGCTCTGGACAGGGTGCTGAAGCTTTCTTT.

The chain joins TRBV4-1 to TRBJ2-1; D is undetermined. The germline V and J ends were trimmed by 1 base and 8 bases, with 9 bases remaining between them. The CDR3 covers 13 residues. Germline values: CDR1 MGHRA, CDR2 YSYEKL. CDR3 region: CASSQAEFDEQFF. In DNA, the CDR3 is TGCGCCAGCAGCCAAGCCGAGTTCGATGAGCAGTTCTTC.

The gene calls are TRBV5-1 and TRBJ2-7; TRBD2 is a possible D gene (6 bases). The V and J ends lost 0 bases and 1 base respectively, with 14 bases between them. The CDR3 runs to 16 residues. Germline V CDR1 and CDR2: SGHRS, YFSETQ. CDR3 protein: CASSLAAGPVSYEQYF. The CDR3 DNA reads as TGCGCCAGCAGCTTGGCTGCGGGGCCGGTATCCTACGAGCAGTACTTC.

This clone has only a few counts. V usage is TRBV5-4 and J usage is TRBJ1-2; 7 nucleotides match TRBD1. Trimming took 4 bases from V and 2 from J; bases not matched to a gene: 5. Germline V CDR1 and CDR2: SGHNT, YYREEE (reference sequence). The CDR3 runs to 14 residues. The CDR3 reads CASSPARGNYGYTF. The DNA of the CDR3 is TGTGCCAGCAGCCCGGCCAGGGGGAACTATGGCTACACCTTC.

This chain joins TRBV30 and TRBJ1-5, with D possibly being TRBD1 (5 bases). The CDR3 is made up of 16 amino acids. V shed 3 bases and J shed 6 bases, with 21 bases lying between them. Germline V lookup: CDR1 GTSNPN, CDR2 SVGIG (reference sequence). The CDR3 reads CAWSPGEGSFLQPQHF. CDR3 bases: TGTGCCTGGAGCCCCGGGGAGGGGTCGTTTCTTCAGCCCCAGCATTTT.

The genes are TRBV18 and TRBJ2-7, with a weak D call TRBD1 (5 bases). V gave up 4 bases and J gave up 6 bases, with 10 bases separating them. Germline V gene data show CDR1 as KGHSH and CDR2 as LQKENI. The CDR3 is 12 residues long. The CDR3 is CASSRQTGEQYF. The CDR3 DNA is TGTGCCAGCTCACGACAGACTGGCGAGCAGTACTTC.

J is TRBJ2-1 and V is TRBV5-4; TRBD2 is a possible D gene (6 bases). Germline V gene data show CDR1 as SGHNT and CDR2 as YYREEE (reference sequence). The V end lost 4 bases, the J end lost 5 bases, and 16 bases lay between the germline ends. The CDR3 sequence is 15 residues long. CDR3 DNA sequence: TGTGCCAGCAGCCCTGCGGGACGGATTAACAATGAGCAGTTCTTC. This codes for CASSPAGRINNEQFF.

The rearrangement uses TRBV11-2 and TRBJ2-5; 15 bases match TRBD2. The trim removed 5 bases at V and 5 bases at J, leaving 3 bases unmatched. Per the germline V gene, CDR1 is SGHAT and CDR2 is FQNNGV. This CDR3 region has 15 residues. In DNA, the CDR3 is TGTGCCAGCAGCCGGACTAGCGGGAGGGGTGAGACCCAGTACTTC. Amino acid sequence: CASSRTSGRGETQYF.

This chain connects TRBV5-6 to TRBJ1-1; 7 bases map to TRBD1. The V and J ends lost 4 bases and 1 base, in that order; junction bases with no gene match: 10. This CDR3 is 16 amino acids long. Looked up from germline, CDR1 is SGHDT and CDR2 is YYEEEE. CDR3 coding DNA: TGTGCCAGCAGCCTAGGACAGGTATTAAAGAACACTGAAGCTTTCTTT. This sequence encodes CASSLGQVLKNTEAFF.

This clone was detected once. The gene calls are TRBV2 and TRBJ1-5; D gene unclear. In germline, CDR1 is SNHLY, CDR2 FYNNEI. This CDR3 region has 14 residues. V lost 3 bases and J 0 bases, leaving 6 bases between the germline ends. The CDR3 region has the DNA TGTGCCAGCAGTGATTCTAGTAGCAATCAGCCCCAGCATTTT. Encoded protein: CASSDSSSNQPQHF. Drawing the rest from reference TRBV2 and TRBJ1-5, the complete variable domain is EPEVTQTPSHQVTQMGQEVILRCVPISNHLYFYWYRQILGQKVEFLVSFYNNEISEKSEIFDDQFSVERPDGSNFTLKIRSTKLEDSAMYFCASSDSSSNQPQHFGDGTRLSIL.

This chain joins TRBV5-1 and TRBJ2-5; 10 nucleotides line up with TRBD2. This CDR3 is 15 amino acids long. Germline CDR1 SGHRS, CDR2 YFSETQ. After removal of 3 bases from V and 4 bases from J, the junction contained 6 bases not matched to a gene. The CDR3 is CASSSTSSGRETQYF. CDR3 nucleotide sequence: TGCGCCAGCAGCTCCACCTCTAGCGGGAGAGAGACCCAGTACTTC.